This is a list of T cell receptor beta chains from one sample in a study of Ad26.COV2.S vaccination and SARS-CoV-2 variants. Generated by immunoSEQ multiplex PCR, the TCRdb table keeps only in-frame clones and is missing some. This sample has over 300,000 clones, with about 83% found just once. The specimen was peripheral blood, collected in a trial of Ad26.COV2.S vaccine versus placebo. All receptors come from a person between 18 and 65 years old who received the Ad26.COV2.S COVID-19 vaccine or a placebo. CDR3s include the opening cysteine and the closing phenylalanine or tryptophan. The D gene is left open where the match is weak. Not all rows give a size; the values are once, few, many and, for expanded clones, a class.

NA | TRBJ1-1 | TRBV6-5 | 14 | NA | TGTGCCAGCAGATCGGGACGGTCGAACACTGAAGCTTTCTTT | CASRSGRSNTEAFF
NA | TRBJ1-2 | TRBV27 | 15 | NA | TGTGCCAGCAGACCATCAGGGCTCCTTAACTATGGCTACACCTTC | CASRPSGLLNYGYTF
NA | TRBJ1-4 | TRBV19 | 15 | TRBD1 | TGTGCCAGTAGTATGGGACAGCTTAACCTCGAAAAACTGTTTTTT | CASSMGQLNLEKLFF
NA | TRBJ1-1 | TRBV24-1 | 11 | NA | TGTGCCACCAGTGATCGACACGAAGCTTTCTTT | CATSDRHEAFF
NA | TRBJ1-1 | TRBV4-1 | 13 | NA | TGCGCCAGCAGCCAAGTGTACGGGACAGAAGCTTTCTTT | CASSQVYGTEAFF
NA | TRBJ1-1 | TRBV4-1 | 15 | NA | TGCGCCAGCAGCCCCCGGTTGGGGGCAGGGACTGAAGCTTTCTTT | CASSPRLGAGTEAFF
NA | TRBJ2-7 | TRBV18 | 14 | TRBD2 | TGTGCCAGCTCGCGCGATAGCGGGGGTGACGAGCAGTACTTC | CASSRDSGGDEQYF
NA | TRBJ2-6 | TRBV5-1 | 16 | NA | TGCGCCAGCTCAACGCAGGCGGGCTCTGGGGCCAACGTCCTGACTTTC | CASSTQAGSGANVLTF
NA | TRBJ1-2 | TRBV2 | 12 | TRBD1 | TGTGCCGGAGGGTCAGGGGGCTCTGGCTACACCTTC | CAGGSGGSGYTF
few | TRBJ1-2 | TRBV11-2 | 15 | NA | TGTGCCAGCAGCTCTAACAGGGAGAAAAACTATGGCTACACCTTC | CASSSNREKNYGYTF
few | TRBJ2-7 | TRBV29-1 | 11 | TRBD1 | TGCAGCGTTGCAGGGGGCACCGAGCAGTACTTC | CSVAGGTEQYF
NA | TRBJ1-2 | TRBV7-9 | 12 | NA | TGTGCCAGCAGCTTAGAGTACACTGGCTACACCTTC | CASSLEYTGYTF
NA | TRBJ1-6 | TRBV30 | 15 | NA | TGTGCCTGGAGTTTATCCGGGACCCGAAGGTCACCCCTCCACTTT | CAWSLSGTRRSPLHF
NA | TRBJ1-1 | TRBV7-6 | 14 | NA | TGTGCCAGCAGCTTAGGTGGACAGAACACTGAAGCTTTCTTT | CASSLGGQNTEAFF
NA | TRBJ2-1 | TRBV2 | 14 | NA | TGTGCCAGCATCGGTAAGGGGCTGAGAAATGAGCAGTTCTTC | CASIGKGLRNEQFF
NA | TRBJ1-6 | TRBV10-2 | 13 | NA | TGCGCCAGCACACGTGAGGATAATTCACCCCTCCACTTT | CASTREDNSPLHF
NA | TRBJ2-4 | TRBV19 | 16 | NA | TGTGCCAGTAGCCAACCCGGGACGGTAGCCAAAAACATTCAGTACTTC | CASSQPGTVAKNIQYF
NA | TRBJ1-6 | TRBV7-6 | 14 | NA | TGTGCCAGCAGCTTAGGTCAGGATAATTCACCCCTCCACTTT | CASSLGQDNSPLHF
NA | TRBJ1-2 | TRBV6-5 | 14 | NA | TGTGCCAGCAGTTCTCGTATCAGGTCCGGGGGCTACACCTTC | CASSSRIRSGGYTF
NA | TRBJ2-7 | TRBV25-1 | 14 | TRBD2 | TGTGCCAGCAGTCTAGCGGGAGGGTGGTCCGAGCAGTACTTC | CASSLAGGWSEQYF
NA | TRBJ1-4 | TRBV6-5 | 15 | NA | TGTGCCAGCAGTAACCTCCTGGGGCTTCCAAGCGAACTGTTTTTT | CASSNLLGLPSELFF
once | TRBJ1-6 | TRBV3-1/TRBV3-2 | 14 | NA | TGTGCCAGCAGCCTTACAGCAGGTGAATCACCCCTCCACTTT | CASSLTAGESPLHF
NA | TRBJ2-1 | TRBV27 | 15 | TRBD1 | TGTGCCAGCAGTTTAGGACAGGGGGTAAACAATGAGCAGTTCTTC | CASSLGQGVNNEQFF
NA | TRBJ2-3 | TRBV29-1 | 16 | NA | TGCAGCGTTGAAGACCTAGCGCCTGTACCCACAGATACGCAGTATTTT | CSVEDLAPVPTDTQYF
NA | TRBJ2-1 | TRBV9 | 15 | TRBD1 | TGTGCCAGCAGCGCCCGGGACAGATCCTACAATGAGCAGTTCTTC | CASSARDRSYNEQFF
NA | TRBJ1-1 | TRBV28 | 14 | NA | TGTGCCAGCAGTCCCCCGTATACTAACACTGAAGCTTTCTTT | CASSPPYTNTEAFF
NA | TRBJ2-7 | TRBV19 | 14 | TRBD2 | TGTGCCAGTAGTACGAGGGGACTAGCGGGAGACAAGTACTTC | CASSTRGLAGDKYF
NA | TRBJ1-5 | TRBV19 | 16 | TRBD1 | TGTGCCAGTAGTACGGGGACAGGTGGGAGAAATCAGCCCCAGCATTTT | CASSTGTGGRNQPQHF
once | TRBJ2-4 | TRBV6-5 | 15 | NA | TGTGCCAGTCGATTAATGGGACAAGCCAAAAACATTCAGTACTTC | CASRLMGQAKNIQYF
NA | TRBJ1-2 | TRBV19 | 13 | NA | TGTGCCAGTAGTATGGGGACGGTTCGGGGCTACACCTTC | CASSMGTVRGYTF
NA | TRBJ2-1 | TRBV6-2/TRBV6-3 | 16 | NA | TGTGCCAGCCGCCCTCGAGGGACAACCTCGGTCAATGAGCAGTTCTTC | CASRPRGTTSVNEQFF
NA | TRBJ1-6 | TRBV6-6 | 14 | NA | TGTGCCAGCAGTTATGGGCAGGAGAATTCACCCCTCCACTTT | CASSYGQENSPLHF
NA | TRBJ2-4 | TRBV7-9 | 13 | NA | TGTGCCAGCAGCTCGACAGGCGTGAACATTCAGTACTTC | CASSSTGVNIQYF
once | TRBJ1-4 | TRBV14 | 15 | NA | TGTGCCAGCAGCCCAGCATCGGCAACTAATGAAAAACTGTTTTTT | CASSPASATNEKLFF
NA | TRBJ1-3 | TRBV11-2 | 15 | TRBD1 | TGTGCCAGCAGCCCGGGACAGGTCTCTGGAAACACCATATATTTT | CASSPGQVSGNTIYF
few | TRBJ1-6 | TRBV27 | 15 | TRBD1 | TGTGCCAGCAGTTTATCGACGGCAAGGGGGCCGTCCCTCCACTTT | CASSLSTARGPSLHF
NA | TRBJ1-5 | TRBV7-2 | 15 | NA | TGTGCCAGCAGCTTATTGGCGGGTAGCAATCAGCCCCAGCATTTT | CASSLLAGSNQPQHF
NA | TRBJ2-7 | TRBV7-6 | 13 | TRBD1 | TGTGCCAGCAGCCGACAGGGTTCCTACGAGCAGTACTTC | CASSRQGSYEQYF
NA | TRBJ2-7 | TRBV20-1 | 11 | NA | TGCAGTGCGCTACTAAGGCGAGAGCAGTACTTC | CSALLRREQYF
NA | TRBJ2-1 | TRBV19 | 13 | NA | TGTGCCAGTAGTCTCGGACCCGACAATGAGCAGTTCTTC | CASSLGPDNEQFF
NA | TRBJ2-5 | TRBV5-1 | 14 | NA | TGCGCCAGCAGCCCCCTGGGGGGCCAAGAGACCCAGTACTTC | CASSPLGGQETQYF
NA | TRBJ1-4 | TRBV18 | 14 | NA | TGTGCCAGCTCACCATCTCAGTGGGATGAAAAACTGTTTTTT | CASSPSQWDEKLFF
NA | TRBJ1-6 | TRBV19 | 16 | TRBD1 | TGTGCCAGTAGTAGGCTTGGAGACAGGGTCAATTCACCCCTCCACTTT | CASSRLGDRVNSPLHF
once | TRBJ2-5 | TRBV27 | 15 | NA | TGTGCCAGCAGTTTATCTACCGGAGGAGACCCGACCCAGTACTTC | CASSLSTGGDPTQYF
NA | TRBJ1-2 | TRBV18 | 13 | NA | TGTGCCAGCTCACCCGGAGCTAACTATGGCTACACCTTC | CASSPGANYGYTF
NA | TRBJ2-7 | TRBV9 | 15 | NA | TGTGCCAGCAGCGTCGGGACGGAGAGTCTCTACGAGCAGTACTTC | CASSVGTESLYEQYF
NA | TRBJ1-1 | TRBV9 | 14 | NA | TGTGCCAGCAGCGGGGGAGGGTTGTTCACTGAAGCTTTCTTT | CASSGGGLFTEAFF
NA | TRBJ1-2 | TRBV7-3 | 15 | NA | TGTGCCAGCAGCTTAACGCGACAGGCGACGTATGGCTACACCTTC | CASSLTRQATYGYTF
NA | TRBJ2-7 | TRBV28 | 15 | TRBD1 | TGTGCCAGCAGCTTTAGGGGACAGGGATACGACGAGCAGTACTTC | CASSFRGQGYDEQYF
NA | TRBJ2-1 | TRBV7-9 | 16 | TRBD2 | TGTGCCAGCAGCCGGACTAGCGGGAGTGGATGGAATGAGCAGTTCTTC | CASSRTSGSGWNEQFF
NA | TRBJ1-1 | TRBV9 | 15 | NA | TGTGCCAGCAGCGTGGAGCCCACGGGGGGCACTGAAGCTTTCTTT | CASSVEPTGGTEAFF
NA | TRBJ2-1 | TRBV6-2/TRBV6-3 | 15 | TRBD1 | TGTGCCAGCAGCCGAGGGACAGGGGAGAGGGATGAGCAGTTCTTC | CASSRGTGERDEQFF
NA | TRBJ1-2 | TRBV3-1/TRBV3-2 | 13 | NA | TGTGCCAGCAGCTACGGACAGCATAATGGCTACACCTTC | CASSYGQHNGYTF
NA | TRBJ1-1 | TRBV7-9 | 13 | NA | TGTGCCAGCATCCGGACCGGGAACACTGAAGCTTTCTTT | CASIRTGNTEAFF
NA | TRBJ2-2 | TRBV19 | 13 | NA | TGTGCCAGTCAGGCCGGGACAATTTTCGAGCTGTTTTTT | CASQAGTIFELFF